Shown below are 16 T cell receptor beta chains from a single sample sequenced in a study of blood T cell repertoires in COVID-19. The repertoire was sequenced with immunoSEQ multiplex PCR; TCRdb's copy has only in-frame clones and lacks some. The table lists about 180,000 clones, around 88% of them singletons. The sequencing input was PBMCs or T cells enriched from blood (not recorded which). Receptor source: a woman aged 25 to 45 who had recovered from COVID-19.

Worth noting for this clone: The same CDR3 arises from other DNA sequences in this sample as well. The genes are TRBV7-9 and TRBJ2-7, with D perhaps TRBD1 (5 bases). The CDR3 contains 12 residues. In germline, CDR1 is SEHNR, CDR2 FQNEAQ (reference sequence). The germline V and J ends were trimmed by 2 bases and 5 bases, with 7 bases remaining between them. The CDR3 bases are TGTGCCAGCAGCTTATCAGGGAACGAGCAGTACTTC. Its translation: CASSLSGNEQYF.

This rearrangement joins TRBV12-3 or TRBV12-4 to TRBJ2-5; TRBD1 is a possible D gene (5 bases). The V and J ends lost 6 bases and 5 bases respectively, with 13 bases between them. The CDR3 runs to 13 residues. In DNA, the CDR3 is TGTGCCAGCAGAGGGGCCGGGCGGGAGACCCAGTACTTC. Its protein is CASRGAGRETQYF.

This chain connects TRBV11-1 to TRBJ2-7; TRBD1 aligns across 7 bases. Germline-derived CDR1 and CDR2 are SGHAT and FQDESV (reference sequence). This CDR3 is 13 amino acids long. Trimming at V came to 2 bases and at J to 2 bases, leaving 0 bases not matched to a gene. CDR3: CASSLTGAYEQYF. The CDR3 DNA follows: TGTGCCAGCAGCTTAACAGGGGCCTACGAGCAGTACTTC.

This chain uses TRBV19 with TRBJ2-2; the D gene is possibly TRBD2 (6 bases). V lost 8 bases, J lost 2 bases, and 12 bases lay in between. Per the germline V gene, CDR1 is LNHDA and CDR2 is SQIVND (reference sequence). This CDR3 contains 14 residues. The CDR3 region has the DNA TGTGCCAGTGGGGGGACCCCTAACACCGGGGAGCTGTTTTTT. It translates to CASGGTPNTGELFF.

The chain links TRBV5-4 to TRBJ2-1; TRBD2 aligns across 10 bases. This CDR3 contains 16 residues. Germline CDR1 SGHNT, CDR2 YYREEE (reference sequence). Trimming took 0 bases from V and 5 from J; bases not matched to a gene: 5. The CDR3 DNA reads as TGTGCCAGCAGCTTGGCACTAGCGGGATACGACAATGAGCAGTTCTTC. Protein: CASSLALAGYDNEQFF.

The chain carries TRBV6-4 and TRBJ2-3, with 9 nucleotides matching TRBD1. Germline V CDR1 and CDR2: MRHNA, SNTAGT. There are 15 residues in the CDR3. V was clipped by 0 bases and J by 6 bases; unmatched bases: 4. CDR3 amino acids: CASSDSTGGLDTQYF. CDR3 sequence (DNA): TGTGCCAGCAGTGACTCTACAGGGGGCTTGGATACGCAGTATTTT.

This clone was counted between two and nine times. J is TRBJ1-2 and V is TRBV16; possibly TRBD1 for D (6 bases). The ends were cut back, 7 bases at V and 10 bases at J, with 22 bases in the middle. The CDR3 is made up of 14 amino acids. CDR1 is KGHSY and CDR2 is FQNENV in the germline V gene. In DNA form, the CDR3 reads TGTGCCAGCACCCTTCAGACAGGCCTAAGCGACTACACCTTC. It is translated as CASTLQTGLSDYTF.

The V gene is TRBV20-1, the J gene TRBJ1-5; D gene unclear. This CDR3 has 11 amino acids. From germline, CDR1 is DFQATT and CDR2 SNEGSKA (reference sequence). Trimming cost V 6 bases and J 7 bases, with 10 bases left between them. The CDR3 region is CSASASQPQHF. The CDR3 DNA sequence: TGCAGTGCCTCCGCGAGCCAGCCCCAGCATTTT.

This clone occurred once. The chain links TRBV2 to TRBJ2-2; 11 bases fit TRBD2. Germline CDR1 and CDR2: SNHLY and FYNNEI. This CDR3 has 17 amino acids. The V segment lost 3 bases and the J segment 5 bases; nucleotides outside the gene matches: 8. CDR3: CASSDSLLAGVTGELFF. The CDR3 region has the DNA TGTGCCAGCAGTGACTCCTTACTAGCGGGAGTAACCGGGGAGCTGTTTTTT.

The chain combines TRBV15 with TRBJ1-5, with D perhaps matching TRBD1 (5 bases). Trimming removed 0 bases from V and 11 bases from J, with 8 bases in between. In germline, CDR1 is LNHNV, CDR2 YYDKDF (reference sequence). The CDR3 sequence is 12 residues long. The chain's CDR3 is CATSRDQGAQHF. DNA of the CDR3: TGTGCCACCAGCAGAGATCAAGGGGCCCAGCATTTT.

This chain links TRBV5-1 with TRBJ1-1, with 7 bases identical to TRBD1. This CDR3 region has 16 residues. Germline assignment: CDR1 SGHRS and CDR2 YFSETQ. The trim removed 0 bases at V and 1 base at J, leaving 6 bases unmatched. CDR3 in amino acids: CASSLDRGGGNTEAFF. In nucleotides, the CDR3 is TGCGCCAGCAGCTTGGACAGGGGAGGAGGGAACACTGAAGCTTTCTTT.

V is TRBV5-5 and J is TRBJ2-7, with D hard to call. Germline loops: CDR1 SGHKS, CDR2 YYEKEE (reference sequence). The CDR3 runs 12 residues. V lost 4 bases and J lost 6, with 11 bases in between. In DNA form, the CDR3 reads TGTGCCAGCAGCATGACAACCCTCGAGCAGTACTTC. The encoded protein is CASSMTTLEQYF.

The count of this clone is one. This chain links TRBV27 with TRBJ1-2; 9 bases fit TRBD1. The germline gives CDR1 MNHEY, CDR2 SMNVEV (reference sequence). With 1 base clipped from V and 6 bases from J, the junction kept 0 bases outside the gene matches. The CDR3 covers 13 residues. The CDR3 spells CASSLWTGDGYTF. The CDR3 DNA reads TGTGCCAGCAGTTTATGGACAGGGGATGGCTACACCTTC.

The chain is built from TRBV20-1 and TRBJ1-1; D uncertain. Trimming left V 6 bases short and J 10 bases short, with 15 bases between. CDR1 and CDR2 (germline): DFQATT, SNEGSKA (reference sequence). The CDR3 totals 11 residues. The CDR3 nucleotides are TGCAGTGCCCCGCAGTCCTTATTAGCTTTCTTT. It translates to CSAPQSLLAFF.

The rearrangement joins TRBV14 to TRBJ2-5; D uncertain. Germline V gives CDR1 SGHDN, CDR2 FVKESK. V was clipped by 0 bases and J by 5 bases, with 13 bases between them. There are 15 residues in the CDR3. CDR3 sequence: CASSQECSKEETQYF. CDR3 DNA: TGTGCCAGCAGCCAAGAATGTTCAAAGGAGGAGACCCAGTACTTC. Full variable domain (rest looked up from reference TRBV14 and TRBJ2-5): EAGVTQFPSHSVIEKGQTVTLRCDPISGHDNLYWYRRVMGKEIKFLLHFVKESKQDESGMPNNRFLAERTGGTYSTLKVQPAELEDSGVYFCASSQECSKEETQYFGPGTRLLVL.

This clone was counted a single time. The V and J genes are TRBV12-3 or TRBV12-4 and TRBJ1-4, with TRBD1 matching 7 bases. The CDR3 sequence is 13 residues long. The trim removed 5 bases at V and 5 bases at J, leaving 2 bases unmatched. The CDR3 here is CASSPTGNEKLFF. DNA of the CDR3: TGTGCCAGCAGTCCGACAGGGAATGAAAAACTGTTTTTT.